One sample yielded the 26 T cell receptor beta chains listed below, sequenced in a study of preoperative IRX-2 immunotherapy in early breast cancer. Treatment here: preoperative locoregional IRX-2 cytokine immunotherapy. Generated by immunoSEQ multiplex PCR, the TCRdb table keeps only in-frame clones and is missing some. The sample records 35,000 to 50,000 clones, about 94% being singletons. The sample consisted of tumor tissue, taken after IRX-2 immunotherapy. These receptors were collected from a human donor with breast cancer.

On this clone itself: Sequence at one end of the junction differs from germline and may be a read error. This CDR3 is CASSSPGQGNYDYTF. DNA for the CDR3: TGTGCCAGCAGCTCCCCGGGACAGGGGAACTATGACTACACCTTC. The rearrangement joins TRBV5-4 to TRBJ1-2, with 10 bases that match TRBD1. Germline V CDR1 and CDR2: SGHNT, YYREEE (reference sequence). This CDR3 contains 15 residues.

This chain links TRBV4-3 with TRBJ2-5, with no clear D. This CDR3 region has 14 residues. Germline-derived CDR1 and CDR2 are LGHNA and YSLEER. The germline V and J ends were trimmed by 0 bases and 5 bases, with 10 bases remaining between them. For the CDR3, the DNA is TGCGCCAGCAGCCAAGATTCGGGTTGGGAGACCCAGTACTTC. Protein sequence: CASSQDSGWETQYF.

The genes are TRBV5-1 and TRBJ1-1; 11 nucleotides match TRBD1. This CDR3 comprises 17 residues. In germline, CDR1 is SGHRS, CDR2 YFSETQ. The V gene end was trimmed by 4 bases and the J gene end by 1 base; junction bases not matched to a gene: 9. CDR3 sequence reads: CASSTRGGTGGNTEAFF. DNA of the CDR3: TGCGCCAGCAGCACCCGCGGAGGGACAGGGGGGAACACTGAAGCTTTCTTT.

V and J are TRBV11-2 and TRBJ2-1, with 9 bases that match TRBD2. This CDR3 is 15 amino acids long. Germline V gives CDR1 SGHAT, CDR2 FQNNGV. With 3 bases clipped from V and 9 bases from J, the junction kept 9 bases outside the gene matches. The CDR3 nucleotides are TGTGCCAGCAGCTTCCCTCGCGGGAGGGGCGGTGAGCAGTTCTTC. Its protein product is CASSFPRGRGGEQFF.

The CDR3 bases are TGCGCCAGCAGCACCCCTGACAGGTCTAGCTCCTACGAGCAGTACTTC. It translates to CASSTPDRSSSYEQYF. The rearrangement uses TRBV5-1 and TRBJ2-7; tentatively, D is TRBD1 (6 bases). Trimming removed 4 bases at V and 0 bases at J, with 17 bases between. Germline V lookup: CDR1 SGHRS, CDR2 YFSETQ. The CDR3 consists of 16 residues.

The J gene is TRBJ2-2, the V gene TRBV19; D uncertain. The CDR3 has 13 residues. V lost 8 bases, J lost 6 bases, and 13 bases lay in between. CDR1 and CDR2 (germline): LNHDA, SQIVND (reference sequence). CDR3 nucleotide sequence: TGTGCCAGTCGAGAAGCCCTGGCCGGGGAGCTGTTTTTT. Its translation: CASREALAGELFF.

CDR3 DNA: TGTGCCAGCAGCTTAGCCCTGTCGAGCTCCTACGAGCAGTACTTC. Translated, it gives CASSLALSSSYEQYF. The chain uses TRBV7-2 and TRBJ2-5; D not resolved. The J call is uncertain, as TRBJ2-7 better fits the DNA end. CDR3 length: 15 amino acids. Per the germline V gene, CDR1 is SGHTA and CDR2 is FQGNSA.

The chain links TRBV18 to TRBJ2-2; no definite D call. Germline CDR1 and CDR2: KGHSH and LQKENI. The CDR3 totals 13 residues. Trimming removed 0 bases from V and 4 bases from J, with 3 bases in between. CDR3 nucleotide sequence: TGTGCCAGCTCACCACCCCCCACCGGGGAGCTGTTTTTT. Residues: CASSPPPTGELFF.

The sample holds one count of this clone. This sequence joins TRBV2 and TRBJ2-3; D is ambiguous. The CDR3 extends over 12 amino acids. V gave up 3 bases and J gave up 4 bases, with 5 bases separating them. Germline V gene lookup returns CDR1 SNHLY and CDR2 FYNNEI. The DNA of the CDR3 is TGTGCCAGCAGTGACAGCTCAGATACGCAGTATTTT. Translated: CASSDSSDTQYF.

V is TRBV18 and J is TRBJ2-3, with D possibly matching TRBD1 (6 bases). Germline values: CDR1 KGHSH, CDR2 LQKENI. The CDR3 contains 16 residues. Deletions cut 0 bases from V and 3 bases from J, with 13 bases between. Here the CDR3 DNA reads TGTGCCAGCTCACCACCGGGACAATCGCGGACAGATACGCAGTATTTT. Encoded protein: CASSPPGQSRTDTQYF.

The chain carries TRBV28 and TRBJ1-4, with D possibly matching TRBD1 (5 bases). Trimming left V 3 bases short and J 10 bases short, with 18 bases between. Germline loops: CDR1 MDHEN, CDR2 SYDVKM. The CDR3 has 15 amino acids. The CDR3 coding sequence is TGTGCCAGCAGTTTGGGTTCCAGGGCGGGGGTAAAACTGTTTTTT. Protein: CASSLGSRAGVKLFF.

J is TRBJ1-1 and V is TRBV5-1; D is unclear. Germline V gives CDR1 SGHRS, CDR2 YFSETQ. The V gene lost 4 bases and the J gene lost 1 base, with 8 bases spanning the gap. There are 13 residues in the CDR3. CDR3 region: CASSLRQNTEAFF. The CDR3 DNA reads as TGCGCCAGCAGCCTACGACAGAACACTGAAGCTTTCTTT.

The chain couples TRBV5-1 to TRBJ1-2, with a weak D call TRBD1 (5 bases). The CDR3 consists of 14 residues. Germline lookup yields CDR1 SGHRS and CDR2 YFSETQ. Trimming took off 4 bases at V and 6 bases at J, with 16 bases between the two ends. CDR3 amino acids: CASSPAWGVDGYTF. The DNA of the CDR3 is TGCGCCAGCAGCCCCGCGTGGGGCGTCGATGGCTACACCTTC.

This rearrangement joins TRBV5-6 to TRBJ2-7; 8 bases align to TRBD2. The V gene end was trimmed by 4 bases and the J gene end by 4 bases; junction bases not matched to a gene: 22. Germline-derived CDR1 and CDR2 are SGHDT and YYEEEE. The length of the CDR3 is 19 residues. CDR3 amino acids: CASSPPGETGGLAEYEQYF. CDR3 coding DNA: TGTGCCAGCAGCCCACCCGGGGAGACAGGCGGACTAGCAGAATACGAGCAGTACTTC.

This clone was recorded only once. The rearrangement uses TRBV13 and TRBJ2-1, with 8 bases that match TRBD2. Germline CDR1 and CDR2: PRHDT and FYEKMQ (reference sequence). This CDR3 is built from 15 residues. The junction had 14 bases not matched to a gene; V was cut back by 6 bases and J by 10 bases. The CDR3 loop is CASRRSERESQEQFF. CDR3 DNA sequence: TGTGCCAGCAGACGAAGTGAGCGGGAGTCTCAGGAGCAGTTCTTC.

The chain has TRBV5-5 and TRBJ2-1; TRBD1 is a possible D gene (5 bases). CDR1 is SGHKS and CDR2 is YYEKEE in the germline V gene (reference sequence). Trimming took off 3 bases at V and 0 bases at J, with 7 bases between the two ends. The CDR3 is made up of 14 amino acids. CDR3 DNA: TGTGCCAGCAGCTGGGGCTACTCCTACAATGAGCAGTTCTTC. Residues: CASSWGYSYNEQFF.

The chain couples TRBV7-2 to TRBJ2-7; 7 bases agree with TRBD2. Trimming cost V 2 bases and J 4 bases; bases outside gene matches: 5. The CDR3 length is 14 residues. Germline V gives CDR1 SGHTA, CDR2 FQGNSA. The CDR3 nucleotides are TGTGCCAGCAGCTTACCAAGCGGGGCGTACGAGCAGTACTTC. Translated, it gives CASSLPSGAYEQYF.

This clone turned up a few times. The chain links TRBV18 to TRBJ2-7; no reliable D call. The CDR3 covers 10 residues. The germline V and J ends were trimmed by 3 bases and 5 bases, with 2 bases remaining between them. Germline V gene sequence: CDR1 KGHSH, CDR2 LQKENI. The CDR3 reads CASSPHEQYF. The CDR3 DNA follows: TGTGCCAGCTCACCCCACGAGCAGTACTTC.

This rearrangement joins TRBV7-7 to TRBJ2-7; D may correspond to TRBD1 or TRBD2 (6 bases each). Trimming shortened V by 2 bases and J by 1 base, and 18 bases separated the two germline ends. Germline CDR1 is SSHAT and CDR2 is FNYEAQ (reference sequence). The CDR3 contains 17 residues. The CDR3 sequence: CASSLSRPGALSYEQYF. For the CDR3, the DNA is TGTGCCAGCAGCTTAAGCCGTCCGGGGGCCCTTTCCTACGAGCAGTACTTC.

This clone was picked up one time. This chain links TRBV4-3 with TRBJ1-2; D uncertain. Looked up from germline, CDR1 is LGHNA and CDR2 is YSLEER. V was cut by 3 bases and J by 0 bases, with 11 bases left in between. The CDR3 runs to 15 residues. This chain's CDR3 is CASSQAPTSNYGYTF. The CDR3 coding sequence is TGCGCCAGCAGCCAGGCTCCAACCTCTAACTATGGCTACACCTTC.

This clone was detected once. The chain links TRBV6-1 to TRBJ2-3; D gene ambiguous. V lost 8 bases to trimming and J lost 5 bases, with 17 bases between them. CDR3 length: 14 residues. Germline-derived CDR1 and CDR2 are MNHNS and SASEGT. In DNA, the CDR3 is TGTGCCAGCGGACGGTTTGTTGTTGGAGATACGCAGTATTTT. Translated: CASGRFVVGDTQYF.

V is TRBV7-9 and J is TRBJ2-1; tentatively, D is TRBD1 (6 bases). CDR1 and CDR2 (germline): SEHNR, FQNEAQ (reference sequence). With 1 base removed from V and 2 bases from J, the gap between germline ends came to 12 bases. The CDR3 is 16 residues long. Here the CDR3 reads CASSLVAAGAYNEQFF. DNA of the CDR3: TGTGCCAGCAGCTTAGTTGCGGCAGGGGCCTACAATGAGCAGTTCTTC.

CDR3: CASSTRDLSTDTQYF. CDR3 nucleotide sequence: TGTGCCAGCTCAACCCGGGACTTGAGCACAGATACGCAGTATTTT. The chain links TRBV18 to TRBJ2-3; D is possibly TRBD2 (6 bases). CDR1 and CDR2 (germline): KGHSH, LQKENI. The CDR3 has 15 residues. V lost 5 bases and J lost 0, with 12 bases in between.

The chain links TRBV10-1 to TRBJ2-7; a possible D gene is TRBD1 (5 bases). V lost 6 bases and J lost 1, with 19 bases in between. Germline values: CDR1 WNHNN, CDR2 SYGVQD (reference sequence). The CDR3 has 16 residues. CDR3 sequence: CASRARCGQNSYEQYF. CDR3 DNA: TGCGCCAGCAGGGCCCGATGTGGACAAAATTCCTACGAGCAGTACTTC.

V and J are TRBV6-5 and TRBJ1-2; no clear D. The CDR3 is made up of 13 amino acids. V lost 5 bases, J lost 4 bases, and 11 bases lay in between. Germline V gene data show CDR1 as MNHEY and CDR2 as SVGAGI. DNA for the CDR3: TGTGCCAGCAGTCGTGACCGGGGCTATGGCTACACCTTC. Protein sequence: CASSRDRGYGYTF.

The chain recombines TRBV7-2 with TRBJ2-3, with 15 bases fitting TRBD2. Unmatched junction bases numbered 3, after V lost 6 bases and J lost 5 bases. The germline V gene has CDR1 SGHTA and CDR2 FQGNSA. The CDR3 spans 15 residues. The CDR3 here is CASRRTSGGEDTQYF. The DNA for the CDR3 is TGTGCCAGCAGACGGACTAGCGGGGGGGAAGATACGCAGTATTTT.